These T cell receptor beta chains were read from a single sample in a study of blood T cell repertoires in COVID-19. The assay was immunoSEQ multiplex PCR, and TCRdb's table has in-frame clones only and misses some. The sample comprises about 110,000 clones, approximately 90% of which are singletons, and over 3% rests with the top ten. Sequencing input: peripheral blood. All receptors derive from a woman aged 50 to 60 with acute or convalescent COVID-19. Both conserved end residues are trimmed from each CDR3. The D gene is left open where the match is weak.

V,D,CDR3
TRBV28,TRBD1,ASSPGQGGYGYT
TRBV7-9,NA,ASSLGGFTGELF
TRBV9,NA,ASSPEGGSYEQY
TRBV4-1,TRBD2,ASSQDQPGGKYEQY
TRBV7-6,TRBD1,ASSRDRGSGNTIY
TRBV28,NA,ASRRLDSYEQY
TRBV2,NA,ASRTQGGGYT
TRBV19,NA,ASSYEAGLKRDTQY
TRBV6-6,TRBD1,ASSSGQGFAVDGYT
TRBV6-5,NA,ASSYRDSEAF
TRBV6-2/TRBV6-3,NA,ASSSRQSANYGYT
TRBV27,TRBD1,ASRSGTGAHYEQY
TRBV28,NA,ASSLLTGELF
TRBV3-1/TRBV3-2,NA,ASSQSRGGKQPQH
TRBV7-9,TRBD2,ASSWTSGGPYEQY
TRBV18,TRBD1,ASSTRDRGTGELF
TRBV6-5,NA,ASRGRGTEAF
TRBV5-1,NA,ASSPRGDRAYEEQY
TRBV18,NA,ASSPGQNTGELF
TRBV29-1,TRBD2,SVGTRTSALNNEQF
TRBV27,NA,ASSSGYEQY
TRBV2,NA,ASSERSSRRY
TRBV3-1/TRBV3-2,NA,ASSPGGGVYEQY
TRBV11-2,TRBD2,ASSWGLDSNEQF
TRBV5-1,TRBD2,ASSYLAGSSNEQF
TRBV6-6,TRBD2,ASRDGGGSYNEQF
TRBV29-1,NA,SVPDPGGTEAF
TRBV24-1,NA,ATSDSGLNEKLF
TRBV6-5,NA,ASSYSYTGRDEKLF
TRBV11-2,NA,ASSLGLGHLEQY
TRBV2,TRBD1,ASSENRGFSYEQY
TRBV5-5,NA,ASTNPGFYEQY
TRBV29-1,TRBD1,SVYGTEYGGETQY
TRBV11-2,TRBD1,ASSLDLGTGQGEGGYT
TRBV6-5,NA,ASSSTSYEQY
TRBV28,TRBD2,ASSQTSGLAGGDEQY
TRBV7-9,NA,ASSLTGTNTEAF
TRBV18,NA,ASSPGLASGANVLT
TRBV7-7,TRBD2,ASSLESETSGSKTQY
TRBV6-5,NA,ASSPEGLSNYEQY
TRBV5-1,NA,ASSRDGGISTDTQY
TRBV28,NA,ASSSTAGREPQH
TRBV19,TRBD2,ASSMGRALGTQY
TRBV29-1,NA,SVAGYTGELF
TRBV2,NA,ASSEWGAGANVLT
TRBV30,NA,AWGGGPYEQY
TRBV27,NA,ASSPLTGGDYEQY
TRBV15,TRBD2,ATSRSGRTDTQY
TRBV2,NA,ASSAVSSLNEQF
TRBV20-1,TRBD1,SASDPGQKVTEQY
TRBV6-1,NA,ASSELGEGNTIY
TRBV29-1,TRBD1,SVEDVRDRGFNEQF
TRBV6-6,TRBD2,ASRGTSATDTQY